This T cell receptor (beta chain) appears in the sequencing data of a study of PD-1 blockade in classical Hodgkin lymphoma. There was relapse after autologous stem cell transplantation in every patient, and there was variation in brentuximab vedotin exposure. Study-level points and caveats: CD4+ TCR diversity climbed significantly by C4D1, unlike CD8+ TCR diversity. When set against healthy donors, newly diagnosed patients were reported to show lower baseline TCR diversity. Complete responders showed a baseline diversity that resembled the diversity of newly diagnosed patients.

Assay used: immunoSEQ multiplex PCR; TCRdb lists only in-frame clones, some missing. The sample lists 120,000 to 150,000 clones; less than 80% were seen once. Remarks on this clone: Antigen specificity is unknown.

The TCR was taken from a human donor with classical Hodgkin lymphoma. The sample was peripheral blood mononuclear cells (PBMCs), taken before the second cycle of nivolumab.

CDR3 in amino acids: CASSQSWTWNTEAFF. The CDR3 coding sequence is TGCGCCAGCAGCCAATCCTGGACGTGGAACACTGAAGCTTTCTTT. The chain combines TRBV4-3 with TRBJ1-1; D call uncertain. Looked up from germline, CDR1 is LGHNA and CDR2 is YSLEER. V was cut by 2 bases and J by 1 base, with 11 bases left in between. This CDR3 comprises 15 residues.